These 2 T cell receptor beta chains were all obtained from the same sample, sequenced in a study of shared clonotypes between healthy human individuals. TCRdb keeps only in-frame clones here, not all; method: immunoSEQ multiplex PCR. Of roughly 1 million clones in the sample, around 82% are singletons; the top ten hold around 0.47%. Sequenced input: memory CD4+ T cells from PBMCs. Subset defined: CD45RA-negative fraction. These receptors all come from a man younger than 35 in good health. Some clones in this sample may be carry-over from other donors' samples.

This chain connects TRBV5-1 to TRBJ1-1, with no clear D. Trimming left V 0 bases short and J 4 bases short, with 13 bases between. From germline, CDR1 is SGHRS and CDR2 YFSETQ. The CDR3 covers 15 residues. CDR3 DNA: TGCGCCAGCAGCTTGGGGCCAGCCTACCGCACTGAAGCTTTCTTT. This codes for CASSLGPAYRTEAFF.

This clone has just a few counts. The sample carries other DNA sequences with the same CDR3. This rearrangement joins TRBV5-4 to TRBJ2-5, with 7 bases aligning to TRBD1. With 0 bases clipped from V and 5 bases from J, the junction kept 4 bases outside the gene matches. Per the germline V gene, CDR1 is SGHNT and CDR2 is YYREEE (reference sequence). This CDR3 is built from 14 residues. The CDR3 DNA follows: TGTGCCAGCAGCTTGGACAGGGGAATCGAGACCCAGTACTTC. This sequence encodes CASSLDRGIETQYF.